This is a list of T cell receptor beta chains from one sample in a study of blood T cell repertoires in COVID-19. Sequencing used immunoSEQ multiplex PCR; TCRdb keeps in-frame clones, though not all of them. The repertoire holds 200,000 or so clones, with over 75% as singletons. Sequencing input: peripheral blood. The receptors shown here come from a human donor in a cohort sampled during active COVID-19. Both conserved end residues are part of each CDR3. Fields, in order: clone size, D gene, J gene, V gene, CDR3 DNA, CDR3 protein. The D gene is left open where the match is weak. Where a row states a size, it is once, few, many or the class of an expanded clone; other rows omit it.

NA NA TRBJ2-5 TRBV2 TGTGCCAGCAGTCTCCCGATCGGGGCCCAGTACTTC CASSLPIGAQYF
once TRBD2 TRBJ2-7 TRBV5-1 TGCGCCAGCAGCTTGAGGGCGGGAGCGGTAGTAGAGCAGTACTTC CASSLRAGAVVEQYF
few TRBD2 TRBJ2-7 TRBV5-6 TGTGCCAGCCGATATAGCGGGAGCTCCTACGAGCAGTACTTC CASRYSGSSYEQYF
NA NA TRBJ1-2 TRBV9 TGTGCCAGTGGGGGGGACGGTCGTAACTATGGCTACACCTTC CASGGDGRNYGYTF
NA TRBD2 TRBJ2-5 TRBV7-8 TGTGCCAGCAGCTTACCCCGACTAGCGGGAGGGAGAGAGACCCAGTACTTC CASSLPRLAGGRETQYF
few NA TRBJ2-1 TRBV10-3 TGTGCCACCGGGCAGGAGGAGGATGAGCAGTTCTTC CATGQEEDEQFF
NA TRBD1 TRBJ2-7 TRBV6-5 TGTGCCAGCAGTTACTCGGACAGGGGATACGAGCAGTACTTC CASSYSDRGYEQYF
NA TRBD2 TRBJ2-7 TRBV6-5 TGTGCCAGCAGGTCGACTAGCGGGAGGATCTACGAGCAGTACTTC CASRSTSGRIYEQYF
few NA TRBJ2-7 TRBV24-1 TGTGCCACCAGTGACGAGTACGAGCAGTACTTC CATSDEYEQYF
once TRBD2 TRBJ2-7 TRBV5-4 TGTGCCCTGGCGGGGGGCGCAGGCTACGAGCAGTACTTC CALAGGAGYEQYF
NA NA TRBJ2-7 TRBV5-1 TGCGCCAGCGGCCCCGGCGGGGTCACCTACGAGCAGTACTTC CASGPGGVTYEQYF
NA NA TRBJ1-5 TRBV6-1 TGTGCCAGCAGTGAGGCGACAGGCGCCGCGCCCCAGCATTTT CASSEATGAAPQHF
NA NA TRBJ1-6 TRBV5-1 TGCGCCAGCAGCTTGACGGCCCCTCGTGGGCATTCACCCCTCCACTTT CASSLTAPRGHSPLHF
NA NA TRBJ1-1 TRBV15 TGTGCCACCAGCAGAGATAGGGGTACAGTGATGAACACTGAAGCTTTCTTT CATSRDRGTVMNTEAFF
few NA TRBJ2-7 TRBV7-9 TGTGCCAGCAGCTTCACTGACACCTACGAGCAGTACTTC CASSFTDTYEQYF
NA NA TRBJ1-4 TRBV28 TGTGCCAGCAGACTTAACCCTACAGGGATCGGTCAAAAACTGTTTTTT CASRLNPTGIGQKLFF
once TRBD1 TRBJ1-6 TRBV19 TGTGCCAGTAGTTCCGAGGACAGGGTTTCCTATAATTCACCCCTCCACTTT CASSSEDRVSYNSPLHF
few NA TRBJ1-5 TRBV9 TGTGCCAGCAGCGGGACAGATAGCAATCAGCCCCAGCATTTT CASSGTDSNQPQHF
NA TRBD1 TRBJ1-4 TRBV30 TGTGCCTGGACCTACGGGACAGGGAAAGAAAAACTGTTTTTT CAWTYGTGKEKLFF
NA TRBD2 TRBJ2-5 TRBV5-5 TGTGCCAGCAGCTTGGTTCCAGCGGGAGTCCAAGAGACCCAGTACTTC CASSLVPAGVQETQYF
NA NA TRBJ1-2 TRBV6-5 TGTGCCAGCAGCCCACTGGGGGGGCGCGGCTACACCTTC CASSPLGGRGYTF
NA NA TRBJ2-6 TRBV9 TGTGCCAGCAGCGTCGGGGTCGGGGCCAACGTCCTGACTTTC CASSVGVGANVLTF
NA NA TRBJ2-7 TRBV7-6 TGTGCCAGCAGCTTAGGCACAGCCTACGAGCAGTACTTC CASSLGTAYEQYF
NA NA TRBJ2-7 TRBV28 TGTGCCAGCAGTTCCCTAGGACAAACCTACGAGCAGTACTTC CASSSLGQTYEQYF
NA NA TRBJ1-1 TRBV5-4 TGTGCCAGCAGCTTGCGGGGTATCGGGACTGAAGCTTTCTTT CASSLRGIGTEAFF
NA NA TRBJ2-6 TRBV6-4 TGTGCCAGCAGTGACTCGATCAGCGCTGGGGCCAACGTCCTGACTTTC CASSDSISAGANVLTF
few NA TRBJ2-1 TRBV18 TGTGCCAGCTCACCTTCGGCGGGCGGGACCCATGAGCAGTTCTTC CASSPSAGGTHEQFF
NA TRBD1 TRBJ1-1 TRBV5-1 TGCGCCAGCAGCTTAACAGGGGGCAGGATCACTGAAGCTTTCTTT CASSLTGGRITEAFF
few NA TRBJ2-7 TRBV5-1 TGCGCCAGCAGCTTTACGAGCGGGGAGCAGTACTTC CASSFTSGEQYF
NA TRBD1 TRBJ1-4 TRBV28 TGTGCCAGCAGTCTAGGGACAGGGGTAAATGAAAAACTGTTTTTT CASSLGTGVNEKLFF
NA NA TRBJ2-5 TRBV3-1/TRBV3-2 TGTGCCAGCAGCCAATATACAGTCCAAGAGACCCAGTACTTC CASSQYTVQETQYF
few TRBD1 TRBJ1-2 TRBV5-1 TGCGCCAGCAGGTTGACAGGGGGCGACTATGGCTACACCTTC CASRLTGGDYGYTF
NA TRBD1 TRBJ1-5 TRBV19 TGTGCCAGTAGTATCGGGACAGGGTATCAGCCCCAGCATTTT CASSIGTGYQPQHF
NA NA TRBJ2-7 TRBV24-1 TGTGCCACCAGTGATCCGAATGGGGCGCGTCAAGAGCAGTACTTC CATSDPNGARQEQYF
NA NA TRBJ2-2 TRBV21-1 TGTGCCAGCAGCGGGAGGAGGGAACTTAGCGGGGTGAACACCGGGGAGCTGTTTTTT CASSGRRELSGVNTGELFF
NA NA TRBJ2-7 TRBV6-1 TGTGCCAGCAGTGAACCTGGGGAGCCCCCCTACGAGCAGTACTTC CASSEPGEPPYEQYF
NA NA TRBJ1-1 TRBV7-8 TGTGCCAGCAGCTTCACAGGGTCCACTGAAGCTTTCTTT CASSFTGSTEAFF
NA NA TRBJ2-5 TRBV7-2 TGTGCCAGCAGCCAGGGGTCCCAAGAGACCCAGTACTTC CASSQGSQETQYF
NA TRBD2 TRBJ2-1 TRBV4-1 TGCGCCAGCAGCCACCATCCTAGCGGGACACCCAACAATGAGCAGTTCTTC CASSHHPSGTPNNEQFF
NA TRBD2 TRBJ2-3 TRBV7-3 TGTGCCAGCAGCTTCGGGACTAGCGGTATCACAGATACGCAGTATTTT CASSFGTSGITDTQYF
few TRBD1 TRBJ1-5 TRBV30 TGTGCCTGGAGTCCGCGGGACAGGGGGGTGGGCAATCAGCCCCAGCATTTT CAWSPRDRGVGNQPQHF
NA NA TRBJ2-7 TRBV7-2 TGTGCCAGCAACCCCGGGACTGGGCCCTACGAGCAGTACTTC CASNPGTGPYEQYF
NA TRBD1 TRBJ2-7 TRBV5-4 TGTGCCAGCAGCGGCGACAGGGGGCGAAGTGGTTACGAGCAGTACTTC CASSGDRGRSGYEQYF
NA NA TRBJ1-3 TRBV27 TGTGCCAGCAGTCCGGACTTCTACTCTGGAAACACCATATATTTT CASSPDFYSGNTIYF
once NA TRBJ2-7 TRBV2 TGTGCCAGCAGTGTACAGCCCTACGAGCAGTACTTC CASSVQPYEQYF
NA TRBD1 TRBJ2-5 TRBV6-5 TGTGCCAGCAATATCGACAGGGCGCGGGAGACCCAGTACTTC CASNIDRARETQYF
NA TRBD1 TRBJ2-5 TRBV28 TGTGCCAGCAGTTTGATACAGGGGGCCATCCAAGAGACCCAGTACTTC CASSLIQGAIQETQYF